Included here is one TCR beta chain sequence, with context. The data originate from a study of glioma-infiltrating T cells after dendritic cell vaccination. In the study overall: Post-vaccination tumor came from repeat resection after recurrence; a few pre/post pairs existed.

Deletions cut 7 bases from V and 8 bases from J, with 11 bases between. From germline, CDR1 is SNHLY and CDR2 FYNNEI. The CDR3 covers 11 residues. Only in-frame clones appear in the TCRdb table, and some are missing; sequencing was by immunoSEQ multiplex PCR. The repertoire holds about 2,600 clones, with approximately 85% as singletons. Time point meaning: after dendritic cell vaccination, including at tumor progression/relapse. Dendritic cells derived from monocytes and pulsed with autologous tumor lysate formed the vaccine. The gene calls are TRBV2 and TRBJ1-2; D is undetermined. Sequencing used tumor tissue, obtained after dendritic cell vaccination. This TCR was sampled from a human donor with glioblastoma. The CDR3 DNA reads as TGTGCCAGCACGCGCGGGGAGGGCTACACCTTC. It encodes CASTRGEGYTF.